The 18 T cell receptor beta chains below were found in one sample sequenced in a study of blood T cell repertoires in COVID-19. Method: immunoSEQ multiplex PCR; TCRdb's copy keeps in-frame clones and lacks some. The table includes about 380,000 clones, around nine tenths detected once. The sample was PBMCs or T cells enriched from blood (not recorded which). The receptors here all came from a woman between 18 and 30 years old who had recovered from COVID-19.

The CDR3 DNA reads TGTGCCAGCAGTCCCAGTGCCCTAGGCGGTTCACCCCTCCACTTT. Translation: CASSPSALGGSPLHF. V gene TRBV2 combines with J gene TRBJ1-6; D uncertain. Trimming shortened V by 5 bases and J by 9 bases, and 17 bases separated the two germline ends. Germline V lookup: CDR1 SNHLY, CDR2 FYNNEI. The CDR3 consists of 15 residues.

The chain combines TRBV6-6 with TRBJ1-2, with D possibly matching TRBD1 (5 bases). This CDR3 has 15 residues. The germline V gene encodes CDR1 MNHNY and CDR2 SVGAGI (reference sequence). The germline V and J ends were trimmed by 7 bases and 0 bases, with 15 bases remaining between them. The CDR3 DNA is TGTGCCAGCACCTCAGGACAACTGGCTAACTATGGCTACACCTTC. Protein: CASTSGQLANYGYTF.

This sequence joins TRBV7-6 and TRBJ1-2, with 7 bases identical to TRBD1. Per germline, CDR1 SGHVS and CDR2 FNYEAQ. The CDR3 loop spans 14 amino acids. V was clipped by 5 bases and J by 4 bases; unmatched bases: 7. Here the CDR3 DNA reads TGTGCCAGCAGCCCCGAGGGACAGCTCTATGGCTACACCTTC. This codes for CASSPEGQLYGYTF.

The genes are TRBV5-4 and TRBJ2-1; 10 nucleotides match TRBD2. Losses at the gene ends were 2 bases for V and 9 bases for J; bases not matched to a gene: 5. The germline CDR1 and CDR2 sequences are SGHNT and YYREEE (reference sequence). This CDR3 comprises 14 residues. CDR3 coding DNA: TGTGCCAGCAGCTTTCAACTAGCGGGGACTGAGCAGTTCTTC. Amino acids: CASSFQLAGTEQFF.

The gene calls are TRBV4-2 and TRBJ1-2; unclear D gene. This CDR3 comprises 14 residues. V shed 3 bases and J shed 8 bases, with 16 bases lying between them. The V gene's germline CDR1 is LGHNA and CDR2 YNFKEQ. CDR3: CASSHPGRTGGYTF. CDR3 nucleotide sequence: TGTGCCAGCAGCCACCCCGGGAGAACGGGAGGCTACACCTTC.

This chain uses TRBV13 with TRBJ2-7; D gene ambiguous. V lost 5 bases and J lost 7, with 12 bases in between. There are 12 residues in the CDR3. CDR1 and CDR2 (germline): PRHDT, FYEKMQ (reference sequence). As DNA, the CDR3 is TGTGCCAGCAGCACCCGAGTCAAAGAGCAGTACTTC. Its protein is CASSTRVKEQYF. Full variable domain (missing parts from reference TRBV13 and TRBJ2-7): AAGVIQSPRHLIKEKRETATLKCYPIPRHDTVYWYQQGPGQDPQFLISFYEKMQSDKGSIPDRFSAQQFSDYHSELNMSSLELGDSALYFCASSTRVKEQYFGPGTRLTVT.

This clone was seen only a few times. The chain has TRBV7-2 and TRBJ2-3; 9 positions agree with TRBD2. Germline lookup yields CDR1 SGHTA and CDR2 FQGNSA. The ends lost 6 bases at V and 9 bases at J; junction bases unmatched: 16. The CDR3 is 16 amino acids. CDR3 sequence (DNA): TGTGCCAGCAGGAAGAAGGGTAGCGGGGGCCCTACGACGCAGTATTTT. The encoded protein is CASRKKGSGGPTTQYF.

V and J are TRBV19 and TRBJ1-3; 7 bases align to TRBD1. Germline V gene sequence: CDR1 LNHDA, CDR2 SQIVND (reference sequence). The CDR3 is 12 amino acids. V shed 8 bases and J 11 bases; nucleotides not matched to a gene: 9. The CDR3 DNA sequence: TGTGCCAGTTTTCCTTACAGGGGCGCCATATATTTT. Residues: CASFPYRGAIYF.

The CDR3 DNA reads TGTGCCAGCAGTGTCCATAGCGGGGGTGCCACAGATACGCAGTATTTT. This encodes CASSVHSGGATDTQYF. The chain carries TRBV27 and TRBJ2-3, with TRBD2 matching 9 bases. CDR3 length: 16 amino acids. CDR1 and CDR2 (germline): MNHEY, SMNVEV (reference sequence). J gave up 2 bases and V 5 bases, and 8 bases lay outside the gene matches.

Comments on this clone: The same CDR3 arises from other DNA sequences in this sample as well. CDR3 nucleotides: TGTGCCTGGAGCAGGGGGGAGACCCAGTACTTC. It specifies CAWSRGETQYF. V is TRBV30 and J is TRBJ2-5; 7 positions match TRBD1. This CDR3 is 11 amino acids long. The germline V gene has CDR1 GTSNPN and CDR2 SVGIG (reference sequence). V shed 3 bases, J shed 5 bases, and the junction held 0 bases outside the gene matches.

The chain links TRBV6-2 or TRBV6-3 to TRBJ2-1, with D possibly TRBD1 on 5 matching bases. CDR3 length: 16 residues. V lost 3 bases, J lost 2 bases, and 14 bases lay in between. CDR1 is MNHEY, CDR2 SVGEGT, per germline. The CDR3 DNA sequence: TGTGCCAGCAGTTATGAGCCAGGGATTCCCTACAATGAGCAGTTCTTC. Encoded protein: CASSYEPGIPYNEQFF.

V usage is TRBV6-2 or TRBV6-3 and J usage is TRBJ1-5, with D perhaps TRBD1 (5 bases). The germline CDR1 and CDR2 sequences are MNHEY and SVGEGT. The CDR3 runs 17 residues. V lost 0 bases and J lost 0, with 12 bases in between. The CDR3 coding sequence is TGTGCCAGCAGTTACTCGATGGGGGGACTTAGCAATCAGCCCCAGCATTTT. The encoded protein is CASSYSMGGLSNQPQHF.

The chain carries TRBV7-8 and TRBJ1-5; the D is unclear. The germline gives CDR1 SGHVS, CDR2 FQNEAQ. CDR3 length: 15 amino acids. V lost 2 bases, J lost 9 bases, and 17 bases lay in between. CDR3 protein: CASSLSSGSSRPQHF. The CDR3 region has the DNA TGTGCCAGCAGCTTATCTAGCGGCAGCTCACGGCCCCAGCATTTT.

The chain has TRBV7-3 and TRBJ2-3; D not resolved. CDR1 is SGHTA and CDR2 is FQGTGA in the germline V gene. V was shortened by 7 bases and J by 1 base, with 15 bases between the two germline ends. The CDR3 covers 15 residues. CDR3 bases: TGTGCCAGCACCCTTGGTCGTCGAGGCACAGATACGCAGTATTTT. This gives the protein CASTLGRRGTDTQYF.

The chain is built from TRBV4-3 and TRBJ2-7; no definite D call. Germline-derived CDR1 and CDR2 are LGHNA and YSLEER. This CDR3 is 15 amino acids long. Trimming shortened V by 0 bases and J by 2 bases, and 11 bases separated the two germline ends. Here the CDR3 reads CASSQDGSEAYEQYF. The CDR3 DNA reads TGCGCCAGCAGCCAAGATGGAAGCGAGGCCTACGAGCAGTACTTC.

J is TRBJ1-4 and V is TRBV7-2, with D possibly matching TRBD1 (6 bases). The CDR3 covers 15 residues. V was shortened by 5 bases and J by 7 bases, with 17 bases between the two germline ends. Germline CDR1 is SGHTA and CDR2 is FQGNSA. The CDR3 is CASSPRLLGGEKLFF. The CDR3 region has the DNA TGTGCCAGCAGCCCGAGACTCCTAGGGGGTGAAAAACTGTTTTTT.

The chain combines TRBV7-3 with TRBJ2-7, with TRBD1 matching over 10 bases. V lost 5 bases and J lost 4; bases outside the gene matches: 5. The germline CDR1 and CDR2 sequences are SGHTA and FQGTGA. The CDR3 is made up of 14 amino acids. This CDR3 reads CASSPGTGVYEQYF. Written as DNA, the CDR3 is TGTGCCAGCAGCCCCGGGACAGGGGTGTACGAGCAGTACTTC.

This chain uses TRBV6-1 with TRBJ2-1, with TRBD2 matching 8 bases. Germline V CDR1 and CDR2: MNHNS, SASEGT. The junction had 10 bases not matched to a gene; V was cut back by 3 bases and J by 6 bases. The CDR3 length is 16 residues. CDR3 residues: CASSETLAGMGNEQFF. The CDR3 DNA reads as TGTGCCAGCAGTGAGACCTTAGCGGGGATGGGCAATGAGCAGTTCTTC.